This T cell receptor (beta chain) was recorded in a study of spatial heterogeneity in lung cancer. As for the study in general: The study found that TCR transcript counts in tumor regions correlated strongly with a matched bulk RNA-seq T cell module score.

The V end lost 7 bases, the J end lost 4 bases, and 9 bases lay between the germline ends. The CDR3 is 13 amino acids. The germline V gene encodes CDR1 KGHDR and CDR2 SFDVKD. This clonotype was counted at least ten times. Its antigen is undetermined. The size of this beta chain means little, since it is a stray read in a library made for alpha chains. Findings and limits, study-wide: For tumor T cells, estimated coverage reached only about 7% (alpha) and 13% (beta). Numbers of ubiquitous and regional expanded TCRs tracked ubiquitous and regional nonsynonymous mutation counts, respectively. The study found that expanded intratumoral alpha and beta TCR counts tracked tumor mutation counts.

Time point noted: sample taken at primary tumor resection. Frozen PBMC, nontumor lung or tumor provided whole RNA, which was sequenced unsorted. Each CDR3 protein is one row after TCRdb ran MiXCR on the 5' RACE reads. The sample consists of roughly 18,000 distinct CDR3 sequences, about 9.6% of them appearing once. This chain links TRBV24-1 with TRBJ2-2; D is ambiguous. This sample comprised lung tumor tissue, obtained at surgery. The origin of this receptor is a female donor with early-stage non-small cell lung cancer. As DNA, the CDR3 is TGTGCCACCAGATCAAGCCCCACCGGGGAGCTGTTTTTT. Residues: CATRSSPTGELFF.